This T cell receptor (beta chain) was observed in a study of T cells in Graves' hyperthyroidism and ophthalmopathy. Study results and limitations: The model's output predicted ophthalmopathy at a median of 6.5 months prior to onset.

The CDR3 regions of TCR beta were amplified from RNA transcripts. First-round RT-PCR with HTBI primers amplified the TCR CDR3 region. TCRdb independently ran MiXCR on the multiplex PCR reads; one entry per CDR3 protein. Found here are about 400,000 distinct CDR3 sequences, 20% to 25% of them singletons; the top ten hold 70% to 75%. PBMCs stemmed from less than 13 ml fresh peripheral blood. This clonotype has a handful of counts. Its antigen remains unidentified. CDR3 length: 13 amino acids. The V and J ends lost 4 bases and 1 base respectively, with 7 bases between them. The germline CDR1 and CDR2 sequences are ENHRY and SYGVKD.

The sequenced sample was blood. The source is a man aged 45-60 years with Graves' hyperthyroidism. The rearrangement links TRBV10-3 to TRBJ1-1, with no clear D. DNA for the CDR3: TGTGCCATCAGTGGACAATCGAACACTGAAGCTTTCTTT. Amino acid sequence: CAISGQSNTEAFF.